A selection of T cell receptor beta chains follows, all from one sample in a study of blood T cell repertoires in COVID-19. The assay was immunoSEQ multiplex PCR, and TCRdb's table has in-frame clones only and misses some. The repertoire holds fewer than 65,000 clones, with roughly nine tenths as singletons. Sequencing input: peripheral blood. These receptors all stem from a woman aged 55-70 years with COVID-19, enrolled during active disease. The conserved cysteine and the conserved F or W are not part of the CDR3 here. D genes are given only for firm matches.

V,D,CDR3
TRBV9,.,ASSVGAGRYNEQF
TRBV15,.,ATSRDGTSGNTIY
TRBV6-4,TRBD2,ASSRTSGSGEQF
TRBV19,.,ASSIAGGYT
TRBV4-1,.,ASSHPGGGNTIY
TRBV27,.,ASSRQVLNTEAF
TRBV7-8,TRBD1,ASSQGRTGSYEQY
TRBV19,.,ASSDRSYGYT
TRBV19,TRBD2,ASSWEGPAGGSSYEQY
TRBV3-1/TRBV3-2,.,ASSPLQGGSYNEQF
TRBV29-1,.,SVATAQHEKLF
TRBV30,.,AWSWRASSYNSPLH
TRBV10-3,TRBD2,AISGREGLETQY
TRBV4-3,.,ASSRAGWYGYT
TRBV28,TRBD2,ASSSGLAVPYEQY
TRBV18,TRBD1,ASSPMDRPPTDTEAF
TRBV2,TRBD1,ASSGQGRDSPLH
TRBV6-5,.,ASSYSPTGPFGQF
TRBV6-5,TRBD1,ASSYSGQGDSPLH
TRBV6-4,TRBD1,ASSDGQGADTQY
TRBV9,.,ASSTHLGSGGNTIY
TRBV4-2,.,ASSPERATYEQY
TRBV3-1/TRBV3-2,.,ASSQEISGKRYGYT
TRBV28,.,ASKRDRFNVLT
TRBV6-5,TRBD1,ASSYSQTGVMDEQF
TRBV3-1/TRBV3-2,.,ASSQVGPAGIDYEQY
TRBV11-2,TRBD2,ASSLDRGVETQY
TRBV7-9,.,ASSSLTSYGYT
TRBV9,TRBD1,ASSASGTGGYEQY
TRBV14,.,ASSVGVRGPAAGQPQH
TRBV24-1,.,ATPAWGLSTDTQY
TRBV30,.,AWSATGYEQY
TRBV7-9,TRBD2,ASALAGGEETQY
TRBV30,.,AWSVGGNQPQH
TRBV19,TRBD2,ASGLAGVETQY
TRBV10-3,.,AISARNTEAF
TRBV10-3,TRBD2,AIRLAGGHYEQY
TRBV15,TRBD1,ATSSRQGGQETQY
TRBV7-3,TRBD1,ASSLIPRDRSNTSGNTIY
TRBV19,TRBD2,ASSMERERSEQY
TRBV3-1/TRBV3-2,.,ASSQISGDTEAF
TRBV7-9,TRBD1,ASRRNTGGADTQY
TRBV7-3,TRBD2,ASSSEAGGPHNEQF
TRBV4-1,.,ASSQGLGPYEQY
TRBV7-3,TRBD1,ASSRTGERSYEQY
TRBV18,.,ASSPRRSDNEKLF
TRBV6-6,.,ASTSGGNTEAF